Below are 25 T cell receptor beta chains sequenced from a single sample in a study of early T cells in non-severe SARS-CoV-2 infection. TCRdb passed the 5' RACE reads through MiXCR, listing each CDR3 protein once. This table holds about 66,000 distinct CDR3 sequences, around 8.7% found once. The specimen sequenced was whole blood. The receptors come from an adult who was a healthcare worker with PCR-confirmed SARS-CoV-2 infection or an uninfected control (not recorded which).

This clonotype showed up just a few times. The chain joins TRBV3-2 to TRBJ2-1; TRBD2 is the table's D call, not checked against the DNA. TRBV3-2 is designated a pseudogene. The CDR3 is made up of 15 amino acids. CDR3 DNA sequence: TGTGCCAGCAGCCAAGCAGCGGCCTCCTACAATGAGCAGTTCTTC. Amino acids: CASSQAAASYNEQFF.

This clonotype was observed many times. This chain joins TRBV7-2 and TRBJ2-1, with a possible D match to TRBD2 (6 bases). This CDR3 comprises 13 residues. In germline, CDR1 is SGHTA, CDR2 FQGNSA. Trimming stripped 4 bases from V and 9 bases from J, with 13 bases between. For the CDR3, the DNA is TGTGCCAGCAGCTCCCGGCGGGGCGGTGAGCAGTTCTTC. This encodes CASSSRRGGEQFF.

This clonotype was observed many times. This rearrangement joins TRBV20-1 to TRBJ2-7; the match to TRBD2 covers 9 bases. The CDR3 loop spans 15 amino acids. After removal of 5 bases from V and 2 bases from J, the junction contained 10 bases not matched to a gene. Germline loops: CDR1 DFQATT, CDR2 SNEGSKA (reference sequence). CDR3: CSAPSGGRGTYEQYF. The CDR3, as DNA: TGCAGTGCTCCGAGTGGCGGGAGGGGAACCTACGAGCAGTACTTC.

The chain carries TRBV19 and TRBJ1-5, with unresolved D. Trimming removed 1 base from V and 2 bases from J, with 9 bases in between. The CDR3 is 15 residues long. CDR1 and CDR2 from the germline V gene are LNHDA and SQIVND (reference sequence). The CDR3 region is CASSIADLGNQPQHF. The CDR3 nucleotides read TGTGCCAGTAGTATAGCAGATTTGGGCAATCAGCCCCAGCATTTT.

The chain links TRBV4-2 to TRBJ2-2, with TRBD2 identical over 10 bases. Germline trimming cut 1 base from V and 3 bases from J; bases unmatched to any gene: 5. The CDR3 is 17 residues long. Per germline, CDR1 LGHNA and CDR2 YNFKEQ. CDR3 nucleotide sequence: TGTGCCAGCAGCCAAGGGCCTAGCGGGAGAGACACCGGGGAGCTGTTTTTT. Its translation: CASSQGPSGRDTGELFF.

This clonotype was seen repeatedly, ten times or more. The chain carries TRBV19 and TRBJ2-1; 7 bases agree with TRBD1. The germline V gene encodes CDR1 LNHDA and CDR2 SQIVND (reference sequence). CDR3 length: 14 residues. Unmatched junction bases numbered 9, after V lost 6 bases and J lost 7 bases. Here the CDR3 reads CASSPDQGENEQFF. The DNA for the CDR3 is TGTGCCAGTAGCCCGGATCAGGGGGAGAATGAGCAGTTCTTC.

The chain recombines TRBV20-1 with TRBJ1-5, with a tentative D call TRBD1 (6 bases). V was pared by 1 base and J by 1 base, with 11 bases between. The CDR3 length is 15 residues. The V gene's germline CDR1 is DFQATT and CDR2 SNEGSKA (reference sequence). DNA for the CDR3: TGCAGTGCTAGAGCCCGCAGGGGAAGCAATCAGCCCCAGCATTTT. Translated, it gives CSARARRGSNQPQHF.

CDR3 residues: CASSPYGRDVTDTQYF. The CDR3 DNA reads TGTGCCAGTAGTCCCTACGGACGGGATGTCACAGATACGCAGTATTTT. The V gene is TRBV19, the J gene TRBJ2-3; TRBD2 might be the D (5 bases). In germline, CDR1 is LNHDA, CDR2 SQIVND (reference sequence). With 5 bases removed from V and 2 bases from J, the gap between germline ends came to 17 bases. This CDR3 has 16 amino acids.

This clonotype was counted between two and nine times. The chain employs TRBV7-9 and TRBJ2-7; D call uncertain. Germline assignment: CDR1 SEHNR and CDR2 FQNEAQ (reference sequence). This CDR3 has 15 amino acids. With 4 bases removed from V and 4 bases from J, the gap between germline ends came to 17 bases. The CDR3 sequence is CASSSSPQDQYEQYF. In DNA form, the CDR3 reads TGTGCCAGCAGCTCCAGCCCCCAGGATCAATACGAGCAGTACTTC.

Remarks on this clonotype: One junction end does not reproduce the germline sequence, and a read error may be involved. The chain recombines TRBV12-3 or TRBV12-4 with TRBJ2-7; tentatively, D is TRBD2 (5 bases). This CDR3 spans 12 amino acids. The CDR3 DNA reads TGTGCCAGCAGTTTCTCGGGATTGGAGCTGTACTTC. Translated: CASSFSGLELYF.

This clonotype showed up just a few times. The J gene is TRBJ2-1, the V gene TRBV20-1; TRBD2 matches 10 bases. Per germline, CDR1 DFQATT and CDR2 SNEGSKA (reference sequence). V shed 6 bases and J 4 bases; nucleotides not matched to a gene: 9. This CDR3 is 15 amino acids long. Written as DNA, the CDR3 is TGCAGTGCGAGACCGCTAGCGGGAGTATACAATGAGCAGTTCTTC. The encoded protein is CSARPLAGVYNEQFF.

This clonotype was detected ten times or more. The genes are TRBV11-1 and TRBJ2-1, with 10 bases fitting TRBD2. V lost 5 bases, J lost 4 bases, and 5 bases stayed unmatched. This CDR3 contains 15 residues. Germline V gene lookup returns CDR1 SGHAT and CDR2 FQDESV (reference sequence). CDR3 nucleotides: TGTGCCAGCAGCCGGACTAGCGGCCAGTACAATGAGCAGTTCTTC. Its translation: CASSRTSGQYNEQFF.

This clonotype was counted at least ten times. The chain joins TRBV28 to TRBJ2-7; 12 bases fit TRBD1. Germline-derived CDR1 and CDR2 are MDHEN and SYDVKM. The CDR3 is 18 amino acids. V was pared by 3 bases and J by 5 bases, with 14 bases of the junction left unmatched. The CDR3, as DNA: TGTGCCAGCAGTTTCATACACACCCGGGACAGGGGGCGCCACGAGCAGTACTTC. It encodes CASSFIHTRDRGRHEQYF.

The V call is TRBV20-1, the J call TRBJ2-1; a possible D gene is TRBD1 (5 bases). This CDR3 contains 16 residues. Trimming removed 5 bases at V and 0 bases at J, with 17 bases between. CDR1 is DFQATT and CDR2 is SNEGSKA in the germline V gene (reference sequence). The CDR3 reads CSAFFAQGRSYNEQFF. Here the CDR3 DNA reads TGCAGTGCTTTCTTCGCTCAGGGCCGCTCCTACAATGAGCAGTTCTTC.

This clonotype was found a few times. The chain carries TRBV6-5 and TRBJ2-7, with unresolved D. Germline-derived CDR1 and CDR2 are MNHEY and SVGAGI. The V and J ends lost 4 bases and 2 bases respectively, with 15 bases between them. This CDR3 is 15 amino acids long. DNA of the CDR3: TGTGCCAGCAGTTTCCAGCCAGGCGGAGCCTACGAGCAGTACTTC. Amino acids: CASSFQPGGAYEQYF.

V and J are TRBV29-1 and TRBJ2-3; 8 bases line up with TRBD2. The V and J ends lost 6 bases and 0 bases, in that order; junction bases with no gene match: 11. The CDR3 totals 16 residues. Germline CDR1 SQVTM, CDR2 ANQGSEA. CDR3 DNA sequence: TGCAGCGTAGCCGGGACTAGAGGTACTAGCACAGATACGCAGTATTTT. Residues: CSVAGTRGTSTDTQYF.

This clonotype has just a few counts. The CDR3: CASSLQGAYNEQFF. For the CDR3, the DNA is TGCGCCAGCAGCTTGCAGGGCGCCTACAATGAGCAGTTCTTC. The rearrangement joins TRBV5-1 to TRBJ2-1; TRBD1 might be the D (5 bases). The CDR3 has 14 amino acids. CDR1 is SGHRS and CDR2 is YFSETQ in the germline V gene. The V and J ends lost 1 base and 2 bases respectively, with 7 bases between them. The whole variable domain, filled in from reference TRBV5-1 and TRBJ2-1, reads KAGVTQTPRYLIKTRGQQVTLSCSPISGHRSVSWYQQTPGQGLQFLFEYFSETQRNKGNFPGRFSGRQFSNSRSEMNVSTLELGDSALYLCASSLQGAYNEQFFGPGTRLTVL.

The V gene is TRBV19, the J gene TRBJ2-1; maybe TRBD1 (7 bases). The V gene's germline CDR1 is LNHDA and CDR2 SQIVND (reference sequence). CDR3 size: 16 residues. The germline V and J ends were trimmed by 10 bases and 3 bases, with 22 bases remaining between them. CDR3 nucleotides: TGTGCCAAAAGCTCCCCCTCGCGGGACAGCTACAATGAGCAGTTCTTC. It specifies CAKSSPSRDSYNEQFF.

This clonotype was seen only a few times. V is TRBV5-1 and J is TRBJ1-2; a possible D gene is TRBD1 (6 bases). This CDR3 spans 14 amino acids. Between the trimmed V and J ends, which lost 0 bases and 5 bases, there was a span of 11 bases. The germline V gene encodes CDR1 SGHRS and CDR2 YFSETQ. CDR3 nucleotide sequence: TGCGCCAGCAGCTTGGAACCGGGGGCGTATGGCTACACCTTC. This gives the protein CASSLEPGAYGYTF.

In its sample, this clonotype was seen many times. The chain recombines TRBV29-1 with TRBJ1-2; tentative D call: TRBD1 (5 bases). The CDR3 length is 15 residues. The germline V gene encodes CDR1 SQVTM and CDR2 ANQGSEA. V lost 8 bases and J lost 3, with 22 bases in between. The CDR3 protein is CSSSPSGFPDYGYTF. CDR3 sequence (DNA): TGCAGCTCGAGCCCTTCAGGGTTCCCTGACTATGGCTACACCTTC.

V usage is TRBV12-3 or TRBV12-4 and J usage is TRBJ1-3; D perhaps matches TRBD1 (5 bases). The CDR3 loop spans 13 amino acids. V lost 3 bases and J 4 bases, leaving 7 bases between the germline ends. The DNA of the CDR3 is TGTGCCAGCAGTTTCGGGGGAGGAAACACCATATATTTT. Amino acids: CASSFGGGNTIYF.

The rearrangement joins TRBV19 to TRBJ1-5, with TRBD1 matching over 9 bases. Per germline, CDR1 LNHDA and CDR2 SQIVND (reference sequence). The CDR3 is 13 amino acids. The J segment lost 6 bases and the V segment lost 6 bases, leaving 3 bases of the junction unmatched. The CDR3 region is CASSGTGTQPQHF. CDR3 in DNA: TGTGCCAGTAGCGGGACAGGGACTCAGCCCCAGCATTTT.

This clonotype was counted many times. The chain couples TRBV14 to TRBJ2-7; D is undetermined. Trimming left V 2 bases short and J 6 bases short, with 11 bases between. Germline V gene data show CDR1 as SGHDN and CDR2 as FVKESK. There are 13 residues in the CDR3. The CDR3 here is CASSQSVFAEQYF. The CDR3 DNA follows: TGTGCCAGCAGCCAATCTGTCTTCGCCGAGCAGTACTTC.

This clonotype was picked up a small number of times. The CDR3 DNA is TGTGCCACCAGTGATGCGTACCAAGAGACCCAGTACTTC. Translating it yields CATSDAYQETQYF. The chain combines TRBV24-1 with TRBJ2-5; D gene uncertain. Germline V lookup: CDR1 KGHDR, CDR2 SFDVKD. CDR3 size: 13 residues. V was clipped by 3 bases and J by 0 bases, with 4 bases between them.

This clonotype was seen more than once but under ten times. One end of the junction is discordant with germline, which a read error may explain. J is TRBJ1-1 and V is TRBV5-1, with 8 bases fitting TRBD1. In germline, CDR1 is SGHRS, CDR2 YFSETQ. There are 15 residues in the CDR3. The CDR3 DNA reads TGCGCCGGCAGCGTCGGGACCAGGGGGCGGACTGAAGCTTTCTTT. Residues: CAGSVGTRGRTEAFF. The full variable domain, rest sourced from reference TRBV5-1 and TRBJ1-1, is KAGVTQTPRYLIKTRGQQVTLSCSPISGHRSVSWYQQTPGQGLQFLFEYFSETQRNKGNFPGRFSGRQFSNSRSEMNVSTLELGDSALYLCAGSVGTRGRTEAFFGQGTRLTVV.